Listed below are T cell receptor beta chains from one sample, sequenced in a study of blood T cells in healthy people across ages. TCRdb reanalysed the 5' RACE reads using MiXCR and keeps one entry per CDR3 protein. The profile shows about 1,500,000 distinct CDR3 sequences, 28% of them singletons. Source material: blood. The receptor source for this set is a woman in her thirties in good health. Each CDR3 is given with its conserved first and last residue. A D gene is named only where the DNA matches it firmly. Only some rows state a clone size, as once, few, many or a class for expanded clones.

v_gene	j_gene	d_gene	abundance	CDR3aa	CDR3nt
TRBV12-3/TRBV12-4	TRBJ2-1	TRBD2	few	CASSDYGTSGYNEQFF	TGTGCCAGCAGTGATTACGGGACTAGCGGCTACAATGAGCAGTTCTTC
TRBV6-5	TRBJ1-5	-	few	CASSYTSNQPQHF	TGTGCCAGCAGTTACACATCAAATCAGCCCCAGCATTTT
TRBV10-3	TRBJ2-5	TRBD1	many	CAIRDWDRAVETQYF	TGTGCCATCAGAGACTGGGACAGGGCAGTGGAGACCCAGTACTTC
TRBV10-3	TRBJ1-6	-	-	CAIKTGNSPLHF	TGTGCCATCAAGACGGGTAATTCACCCCTCCACTTT
TRBV20-1	TRBJ2-5	TRBD2	few	CSARDPAGVLQETQYF	TGCAGTGCTAGAGATCCAGCGGGGGTCTTACAAGAGACCCAGTACTTC
TRBV20-1	TRBJ2-5	-	few	CSATDGNQETQYF	TGCAGTGCCACCGACGGGAATCAAGAGACCCAGTACTTC
TRBV7-9	TRBJ1-1	-	-	CASSFRRGMNTEAFF	TGTGCCAGCAGCTTTCGACGGGGGATGAACACTGAAGCTTTCTTT
TRBV20-1	TRBJ2-7	TRBD1	many	CSYGTDKNYEQYF	TGCAGCTACGGGACAGACAAAAACTACGAGCAGTACTTC
TRBV7-9	TRBJ2-7	TRBD2	-	CASSFSGRRYEQYF	TGTGCCAGCAGCTTCAGCGGGAGGAGATACGAGCAGTACTTC
TRBV12-3/TRBV12-4	TRBJ2-3	TRBD2	-	CASSSRLAVGTQYF	TGTGCCAGCAGTTCCAGACTAGCAGTAGGTACGCAGTATTTT
TRBV11-2	TRBJ2-1	-	few	CASSLEAQSEQFF	TGTGCCAGCAGCTTAGAAGCGCAGAGTGAGCAGTTCTTC